This T cell receptor beta chain derives from a study of CD8+ T cells in alopecia areata. The wider study: The investigators scored severity in treated patients by the percentage of affected scalp area.

V was cut by 3 bases and J by 4 bases, with 2 bases left in between. The CDR3 spans 11 residues. Germline V gene lookup returns CDR1 MGHRA and CDR2 YSYEKL. Indicated treatment: oral pan-JAK inhibitor, 5-10 mg twice daily. Obtained from alopecia areata patients were lesional scalp punch biopsies along with peripheral blood. General study findings and limits: Lesional scalp, especially alopecia totalis/universalis, showed higher clonality than normal scalp. Within the top 100, expanded CD8+ clones significantly decreased with tofacitinib, as did scalp clonality.

This clone showed up just a few times. Its antigen is currently unknown. RNA extraction and reverse transcription yielded cDNA as sequencing template. Profiled with immunoSEQ multiplex PCR; TCRdb holds only in-frame clones, not every one. The sample lists approximately 180,000 clones, roughly 50% occurring once. The material sequenced was CD8+ T cells sorted from blood, taken at week 24, from a patient treated with tofacitinib. The clonotype originates from a human donor with alopecia areata. The chain is built from TRBV4-1 and TRBJ2-3; D unresolved. The CDR3 DNA reads as TGCGCCAGCAGCCAGGCAGATACGCAGTATTTT. Protein: CASSQADTQYF.